A single T cell receptor (beta chain) is shown here with its context. These data are taken from a study of OX40 agonist ivuxolimab in advanced cancers. The CDR3 sequence is 16 residues long. Trimming pared 5 bases from V and 3 bases from J, leaving 14 bases between. Germline loops: CDR1 MNHEY, CDR2 SMNVEV (reference sequence). Sequencing used immunoSEQ multiplex PCR; TCRdb keeps in-frame clones, though not all of them. The sample lists about 96,000 clones, 70% to 85% occurring once. Collection of blood occurred at baseline, at cycle 4 day 1, and at cycle 7 day 1. The receptor's source is an adult with an advanced solid tumor such as melanoma, head and neck, liver or kidney cancer. The gene calls are TRBV27 and TRBJ1-6; D remains unclear. Sequenced material: CD4+ or CD8+ T cells sorted from blood, taken in a trial of the OX40 agonist ivuxolimab. CDR3 coding DNA: TGTGCCAGCAGTCCCCAGACATTGAGCTATAATTCACCCCTCCACTTT. Amino acid sequence: CASSPQTLSYNSPLHF.